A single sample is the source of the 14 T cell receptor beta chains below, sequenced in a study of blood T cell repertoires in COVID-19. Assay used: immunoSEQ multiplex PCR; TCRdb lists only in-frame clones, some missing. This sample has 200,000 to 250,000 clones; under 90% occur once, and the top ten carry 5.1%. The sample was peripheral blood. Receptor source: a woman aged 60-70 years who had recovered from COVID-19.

CDR3 loop: CASSSGEGDSGNTIYF. The DNA for the CDR3 is TGTGCCAGCAGCTCAGGAGAGGGGGACTCTGGAAACACCATATATTTT. The V call is TRBV27, the J call TRBJ1-3; weak D call: TRBD1 (6 bases). The CDR3 length is 16 residues. Trimming cost V 6 bases and J 0 bases, with 15 bases left between them. Germline V gene sequence: CDR1 MNHEY, CDR2 SMNVEV (reference sequence).

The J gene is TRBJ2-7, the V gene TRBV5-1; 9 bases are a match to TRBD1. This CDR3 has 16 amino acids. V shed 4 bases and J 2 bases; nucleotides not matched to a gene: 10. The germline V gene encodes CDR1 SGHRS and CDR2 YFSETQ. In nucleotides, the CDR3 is TGCGCCAGCAGCACACACCGGGACAGGGTTACCTACGAGCAGTACTTC. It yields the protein CASSTHRDRVTYEQYF. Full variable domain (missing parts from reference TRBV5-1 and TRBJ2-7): KAGVTQTPRYLIKTRGQQVTLSCSPISGHRSVSWYQQTPGQGLQFLFEYFSETQRNKGNFPGRFSGRQFSNSRSEMNVSTLELGDSALYLCASSTHRDRVTYEQYFGPGTRLTVT.

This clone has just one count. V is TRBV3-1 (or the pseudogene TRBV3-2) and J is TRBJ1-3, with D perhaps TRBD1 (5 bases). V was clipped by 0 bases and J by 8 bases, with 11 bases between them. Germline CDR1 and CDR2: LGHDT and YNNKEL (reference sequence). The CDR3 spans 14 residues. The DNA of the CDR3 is TGTGCCAGCAGCCAAGATCGCGGGGGTTACACCATATATTTT. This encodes CASSQDRGGYTIYF.

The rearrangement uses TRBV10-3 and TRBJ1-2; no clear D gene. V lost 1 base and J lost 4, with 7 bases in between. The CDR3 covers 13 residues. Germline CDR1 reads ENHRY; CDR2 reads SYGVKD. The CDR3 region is CAISEFQFYGYTF. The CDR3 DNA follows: TGTGCCATCAGTGAGTTCCAGTTCTATGGCTACACCTTC.

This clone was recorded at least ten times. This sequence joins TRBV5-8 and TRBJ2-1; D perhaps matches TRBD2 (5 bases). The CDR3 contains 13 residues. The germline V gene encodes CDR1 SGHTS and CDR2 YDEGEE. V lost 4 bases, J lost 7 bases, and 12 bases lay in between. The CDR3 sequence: CASSPESGNEQFF. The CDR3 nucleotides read TGTGCCAGCAGCCCCGAATCGGGAAATGAGCAGTTCTTC.

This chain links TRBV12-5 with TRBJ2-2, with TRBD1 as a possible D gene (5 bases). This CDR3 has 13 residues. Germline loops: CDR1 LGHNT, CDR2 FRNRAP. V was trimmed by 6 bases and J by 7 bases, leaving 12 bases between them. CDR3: CASGQGMGGELFF. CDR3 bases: TGTGCTAGTGGCCAGGGAATGGGCGGGGAGCTGTTTTTT.

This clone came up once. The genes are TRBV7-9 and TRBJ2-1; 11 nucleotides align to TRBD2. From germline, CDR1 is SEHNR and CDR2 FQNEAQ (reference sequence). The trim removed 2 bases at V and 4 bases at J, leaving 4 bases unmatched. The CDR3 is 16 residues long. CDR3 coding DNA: TGTGCCAGCAGCTTAAGGACTAGCGGGTTTTACAATGAGCAGTTCTTC. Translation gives CASSLRTSGFYNEQFF.

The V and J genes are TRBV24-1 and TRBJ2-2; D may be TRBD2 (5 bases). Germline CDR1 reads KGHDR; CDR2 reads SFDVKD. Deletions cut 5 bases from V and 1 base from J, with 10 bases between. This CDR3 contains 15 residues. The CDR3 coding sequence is TGTGCCACCAGTGCCGGACTTCAGAACACCGGGGAGCTGTTTTTT. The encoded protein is CATSAGLQNTGELFF.

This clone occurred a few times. CDR3 sequence: CASSLGLGAGGYTF. CDR3 nucleotide sequence: TGTGCCAGCAGCCTAGGACTTGGTGCGGGTGGCTACACCTTC. The chain has TRBV27 and TRBJ1-2; D uncertain. Trimming shortened V by 6 bases and J by 7 bases, and 18 bases separated the two germline ends. CDR1 MNHEY and CDR2 SMNVEV come from the germline V gene (reference sequence). This CDR3 comprises 14 residues.

In DNA, the CDR3 is TGTGCCAGCAGCTTTATCACAGGGGCGAGCTCCTACGAGCAGTACTTC. Encoded protein: CASSFITGASSYEQYF. This rearrangement joins TRBV5-5 to TRBJ2-7; 7 bases agree with TRBD1. The germline gives CDR1 SGHKS, CDR2 YYEKEE (reference sequence). V was pared by 2 bases and J by 0 bases, with 8 bases of the junction left unmatched. This CDR3 is 16 amino acids long. Full variable domain (rest looked up from reference TRBV5-5 and TRBJ2-7): DAGVTQSPTHLIKTRGQQVTLRCSPISGHKSVSWYQQVLGQGPQFIFQYYEKEERGRGNFPDRFSARQFPNYSSELNVNALLLGDSALYLCASSFITGASSYEQYFGPGTRLTVT.

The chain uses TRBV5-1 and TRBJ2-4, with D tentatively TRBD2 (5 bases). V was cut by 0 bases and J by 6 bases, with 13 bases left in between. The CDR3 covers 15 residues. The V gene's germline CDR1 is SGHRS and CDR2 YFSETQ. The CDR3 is CASSLVPGNANIQYF. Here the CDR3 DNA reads TGCGCCAGCAGCTTGGTTCCCGGGAATGCAAACATTCAGTACTTC.

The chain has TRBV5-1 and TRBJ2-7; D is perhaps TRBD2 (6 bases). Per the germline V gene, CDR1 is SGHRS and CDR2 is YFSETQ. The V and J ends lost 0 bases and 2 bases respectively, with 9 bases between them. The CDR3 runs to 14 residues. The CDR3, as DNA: TGCGCCAGCAGCTTGGGAGCGGGCACCTACGAGCAGTACTTC. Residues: CASSLGAGTYEQYF.

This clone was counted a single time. The CDR3 DNA reads TGTGCCAGCAGGGTACCGACACGACCCTACGAGCAGTACTTC. It is translated as CASRVPTRPYEQYF. This chain connects TRBV6-5 to TRBJ2-7; no firm D call. Per germline, CDR1 MNHEY and CDR2 SVGAGI. The V end lost 6 bases, the J end lost 2 bases, and 14 bases lay between the germline ends. The CDR3 spans 14 residues.

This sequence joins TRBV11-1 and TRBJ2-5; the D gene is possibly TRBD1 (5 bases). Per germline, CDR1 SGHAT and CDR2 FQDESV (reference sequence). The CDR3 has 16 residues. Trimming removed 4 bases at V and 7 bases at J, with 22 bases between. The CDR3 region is CASSSRQQVYPGTQYF. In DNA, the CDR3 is TGTGCCAGCAGCTCCAGACAGCAGGTCTACCCGGGGACCCAGTACTTC. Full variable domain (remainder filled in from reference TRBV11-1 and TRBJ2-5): EAEVAQSPRYKITEKSQAVAFWCDPISGHATLYWYRQILGQGPELLVQFQDESVVDDSQLPKDRFSAERLKGVDSTLKIQPAELGDSAMYLCASSSRQQVYPGTQYFGPGTRLLVL.